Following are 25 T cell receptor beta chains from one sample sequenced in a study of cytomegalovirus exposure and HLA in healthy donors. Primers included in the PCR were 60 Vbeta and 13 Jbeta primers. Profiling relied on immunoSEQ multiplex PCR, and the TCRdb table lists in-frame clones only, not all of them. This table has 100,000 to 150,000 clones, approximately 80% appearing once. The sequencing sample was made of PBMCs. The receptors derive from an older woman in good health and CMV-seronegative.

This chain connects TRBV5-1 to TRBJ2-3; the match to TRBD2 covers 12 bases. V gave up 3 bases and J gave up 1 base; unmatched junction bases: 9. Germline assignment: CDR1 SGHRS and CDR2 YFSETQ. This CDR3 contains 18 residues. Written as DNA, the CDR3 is TGCGCCAGCAGCTCGGGGCTACGGACTAGCGGGGGCACAGATACGCAGTATTTT. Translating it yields CASSSGLRTSGGTDTQYF.

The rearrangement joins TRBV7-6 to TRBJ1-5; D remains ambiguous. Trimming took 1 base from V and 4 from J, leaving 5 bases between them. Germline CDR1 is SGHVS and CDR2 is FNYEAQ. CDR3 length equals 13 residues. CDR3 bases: TGTGCCAGCAGCTTAGGGGCGAATCAGCCCCAGCATTTT. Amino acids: CASSLGANQPQHF.

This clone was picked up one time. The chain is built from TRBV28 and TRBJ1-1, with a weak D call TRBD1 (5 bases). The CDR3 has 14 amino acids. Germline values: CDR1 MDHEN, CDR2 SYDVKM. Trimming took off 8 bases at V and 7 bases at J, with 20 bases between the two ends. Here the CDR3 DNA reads TGTGCCAGCGGGGGAGGAACGATTGGGGTTGAAGCTTTCTTT. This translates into CASGGGTIGVEAFF.

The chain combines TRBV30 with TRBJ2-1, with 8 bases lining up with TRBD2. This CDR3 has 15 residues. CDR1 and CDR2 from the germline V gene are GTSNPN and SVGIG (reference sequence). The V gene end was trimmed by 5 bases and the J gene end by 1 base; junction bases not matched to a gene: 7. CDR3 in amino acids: CAWWRSGGSYNEQFF. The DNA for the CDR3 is TGTGCCTGGTGGAGGAGCGGGGGATCCTACAATGAGCAGTTCTTC.

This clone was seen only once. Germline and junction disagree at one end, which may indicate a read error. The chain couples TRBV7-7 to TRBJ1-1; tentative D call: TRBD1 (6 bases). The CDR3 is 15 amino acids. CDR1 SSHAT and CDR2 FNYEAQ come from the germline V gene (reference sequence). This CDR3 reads CASRPLTGANTEAFF. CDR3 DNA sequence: TGTGCTAGCAGGCCACTGACAGGAGCTAACACTGAAGCTTTCTTT.

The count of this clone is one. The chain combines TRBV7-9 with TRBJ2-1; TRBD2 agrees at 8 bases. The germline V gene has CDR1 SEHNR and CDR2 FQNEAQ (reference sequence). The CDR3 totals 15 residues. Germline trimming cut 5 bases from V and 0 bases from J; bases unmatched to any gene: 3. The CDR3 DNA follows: TGTGCCAGCAGCCAACTAGCGGACTCCTACAATGAGCAGTTCTTC. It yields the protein CASSQLADSYNEQFF.

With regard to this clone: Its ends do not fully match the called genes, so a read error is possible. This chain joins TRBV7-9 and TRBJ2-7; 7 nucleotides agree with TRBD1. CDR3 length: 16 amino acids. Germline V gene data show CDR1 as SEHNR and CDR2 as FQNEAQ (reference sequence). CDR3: CSSSLLPPQGVLEQYF. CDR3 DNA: TGTTCCAGCAGCTTACTCCCCCCCCAGGGGGTGCTTGAGCAGTACTTC.

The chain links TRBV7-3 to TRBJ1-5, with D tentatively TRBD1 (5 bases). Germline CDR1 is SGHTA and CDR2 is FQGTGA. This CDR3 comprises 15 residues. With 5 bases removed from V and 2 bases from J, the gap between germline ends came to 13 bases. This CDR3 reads CASSPQGGGNQPQHF. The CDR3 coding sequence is TGTGCCAGCAGCCCTCAGGGCGGGGGCAATCAGCCCCAGCATTTT.

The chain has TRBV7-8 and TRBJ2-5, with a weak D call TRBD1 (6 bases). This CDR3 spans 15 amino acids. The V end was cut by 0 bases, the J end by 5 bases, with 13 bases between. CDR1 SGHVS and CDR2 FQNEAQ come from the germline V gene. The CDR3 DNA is TGTGCCAGCAGCTTAGCCGACAGGAGTTGGGAGACCCAGTACTTC. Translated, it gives CASSLADRSWETQYF.

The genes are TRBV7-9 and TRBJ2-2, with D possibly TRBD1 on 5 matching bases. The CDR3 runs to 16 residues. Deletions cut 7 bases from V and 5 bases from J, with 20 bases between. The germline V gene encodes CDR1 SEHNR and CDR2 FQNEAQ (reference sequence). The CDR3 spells CASKHPGRPSTGELFF. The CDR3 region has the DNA TGTGCCAGCAAGCACCCAGGGCGCCCTTCGACCGGGGAGCTGTTTTTT.

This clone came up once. The CDR3 DNA reads as TGTGCCAGCAGCCCAAAACCGGGGACACGTAGCACAGATACGCAGTATTTT. Amino acid sequence: CASSPKPGTRSTDTQYF. The chain links TRBV7-9 to TRBJ2-3; perhaps TRBD1 as D (6 bases). This CDR3 is built from 17 residues. Trimming stripped 5 bases from V and 0 bases from J, with 18 bases between. Germline CDR1 and CDR2: SEHNR and FQNEAQ (reference sequence).

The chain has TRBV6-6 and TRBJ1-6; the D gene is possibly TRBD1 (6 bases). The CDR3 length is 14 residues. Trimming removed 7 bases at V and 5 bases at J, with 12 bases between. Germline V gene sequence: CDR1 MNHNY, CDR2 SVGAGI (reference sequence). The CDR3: CASINRDNNSPLHF. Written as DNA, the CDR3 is TGTGCCAGCATAAACCGGGACAATAATTCACCCCTCCACTTT.

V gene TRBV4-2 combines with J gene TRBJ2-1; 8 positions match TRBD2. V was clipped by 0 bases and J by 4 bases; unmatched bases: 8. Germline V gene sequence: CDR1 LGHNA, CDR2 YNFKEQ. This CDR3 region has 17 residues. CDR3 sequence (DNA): TGTGCCAGCAGCCAAGATGGGAACGGGAGGGAGTACAATGAGCAGTTCTTC. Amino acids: CASSQDGNGREYNEQFF.

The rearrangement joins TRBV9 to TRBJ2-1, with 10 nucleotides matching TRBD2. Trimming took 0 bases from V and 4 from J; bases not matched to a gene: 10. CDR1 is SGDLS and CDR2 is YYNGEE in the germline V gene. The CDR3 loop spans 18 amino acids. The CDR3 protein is CASSVGGRVSGGYNEQFF. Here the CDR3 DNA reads TGTGCCAGCAGCGTAGGGGGCCGGGTTAGCGGGGGGTACAATGAGCAGTTCTTC.

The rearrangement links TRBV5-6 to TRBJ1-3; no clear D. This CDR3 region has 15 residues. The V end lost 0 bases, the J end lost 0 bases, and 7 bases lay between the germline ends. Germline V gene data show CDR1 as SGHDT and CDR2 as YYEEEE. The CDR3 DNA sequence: TGTGCCAGCAGCTTGGTTAGAAGCTCTGGAAACACCATATATTTT. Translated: CASSLVRSSGNTIYF.

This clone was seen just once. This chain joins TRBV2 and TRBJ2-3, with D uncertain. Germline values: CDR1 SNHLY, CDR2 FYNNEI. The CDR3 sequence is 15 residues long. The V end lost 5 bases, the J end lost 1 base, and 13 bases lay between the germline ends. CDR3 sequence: CASSPRQTGTDTQYF. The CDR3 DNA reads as TGTGCCAGCAGTCCGAGACAAACCGGCACAGATACGCAGTATTTT. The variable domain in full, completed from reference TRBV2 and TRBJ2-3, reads EPEVTQTPSHQVTQMGQEVILRCVPISNHLYFYWYRQILGQKVEFLVSFYNNEISEKSEIFDDQFSVERPDGSNFTLKIRSTKLEDSAMYFCASSPRQTGTDTQYFGPGTRLTVL.

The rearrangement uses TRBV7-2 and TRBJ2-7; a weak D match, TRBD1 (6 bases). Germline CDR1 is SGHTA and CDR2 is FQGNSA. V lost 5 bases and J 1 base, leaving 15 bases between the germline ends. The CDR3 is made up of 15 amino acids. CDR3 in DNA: TGTGCCAGCAGCCGGACGACAGGCCGGTCCTACGAGCAGTACTTC. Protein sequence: CASSRTTGRSYEQYF. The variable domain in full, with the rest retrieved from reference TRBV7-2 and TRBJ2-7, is GAGVSQSPSNKVTEKGKDVELRCDPISGHTALYWYRQSLGQGLEFLIYFQGNSAPDKSGLPSDRFSAERTGGSVSTLTIQRTQQEDSAVYLCASSRTTGRSYEQYFGPGTRLTVT.

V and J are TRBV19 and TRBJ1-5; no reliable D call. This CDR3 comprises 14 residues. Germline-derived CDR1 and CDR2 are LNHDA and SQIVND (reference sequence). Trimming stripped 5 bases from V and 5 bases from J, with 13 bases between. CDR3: CASSRGQVDQPQHF. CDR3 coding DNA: TGTGCCAGTAGTCGGGGTCAGGTGGATCAGCCCCAGCATTTT. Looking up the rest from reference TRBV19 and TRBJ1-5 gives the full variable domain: DGGITQSPKYLFRKEGQNVTLSCEQNLNHDAMYWYRQDPGQGLRLIYYSQIVNDFQKGDIAEGYSVSREKKESFPLTVTSAQKNPTAFYLCASSRGQVDQPQHFGDGTRLSIL.

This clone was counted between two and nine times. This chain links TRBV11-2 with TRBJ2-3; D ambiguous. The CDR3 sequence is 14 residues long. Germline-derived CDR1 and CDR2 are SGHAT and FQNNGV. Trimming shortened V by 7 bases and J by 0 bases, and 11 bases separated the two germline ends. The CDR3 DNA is TGTGCCAGCACCTGGTACAGTAGCACAGATACGCAGTATTTT. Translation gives CASTWYSSTDTQYF.

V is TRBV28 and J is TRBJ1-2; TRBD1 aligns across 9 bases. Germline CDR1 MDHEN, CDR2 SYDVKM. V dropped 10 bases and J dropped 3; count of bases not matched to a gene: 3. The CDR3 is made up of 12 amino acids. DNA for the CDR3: TGTGCCACAAGACAGGGGGACTATGGCTACACCTTC. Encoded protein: CATRQGDYGYTF.

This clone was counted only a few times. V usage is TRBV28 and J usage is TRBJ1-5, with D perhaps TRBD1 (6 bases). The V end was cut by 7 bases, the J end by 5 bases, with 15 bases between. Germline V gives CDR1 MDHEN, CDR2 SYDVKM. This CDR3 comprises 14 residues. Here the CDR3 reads CASNSMSGDQPQHF. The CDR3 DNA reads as TGTGCCAGCAACTCTATGTCAGGGGATCAGCCCCAGCATTTT.

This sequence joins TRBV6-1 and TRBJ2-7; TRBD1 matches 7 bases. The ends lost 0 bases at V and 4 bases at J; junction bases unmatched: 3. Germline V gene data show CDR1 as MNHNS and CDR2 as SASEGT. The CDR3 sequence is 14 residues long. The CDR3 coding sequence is TGTGCCAGCAGTGAAGCGGGGACAGTTTACGAGCAGTACTTC. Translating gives CASSEAGTVYEQYF.

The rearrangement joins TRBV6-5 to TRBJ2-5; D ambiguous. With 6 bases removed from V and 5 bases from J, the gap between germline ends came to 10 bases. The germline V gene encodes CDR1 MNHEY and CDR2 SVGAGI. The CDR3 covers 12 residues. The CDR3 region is CASSNFRETQYF. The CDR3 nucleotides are TGTGCCAGCAGCAATTTCCGGGAGACCCAGTACTTC.

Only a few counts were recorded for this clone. The CDR3 DNA sequence: TGTGCCAGCAGCTTAACTACGGGAGGCGGGAGGGCAGATACGCAGTATTTT. This codes for CASSLTTGGGRADTQYF. The V and J genes are TRBV7-9 and TRBJ2-3, with 9 bases fitting TRBD2. After removal of 2 bases from V and 4 bases from J, the junction contained 10 bases not matched to a gene. Germline lookup yields CDR1 SEHNR and CDR2 FQNEAQ (reference sequence). CDR3 size: 17 residues.

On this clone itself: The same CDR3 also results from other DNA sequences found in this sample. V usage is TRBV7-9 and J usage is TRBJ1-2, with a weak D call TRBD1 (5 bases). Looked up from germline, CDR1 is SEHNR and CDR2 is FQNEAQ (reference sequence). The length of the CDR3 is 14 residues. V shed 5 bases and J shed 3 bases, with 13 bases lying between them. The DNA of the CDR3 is TGTGCCAGCAGCCCTCTGGGGGGTCACTATGGCTACACCTTC. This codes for CASSPLGGHYGYTF. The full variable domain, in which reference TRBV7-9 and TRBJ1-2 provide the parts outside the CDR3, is DTGVSQNPRHKITKRGQNVTFRCDPISEHNRLYWYRQTLGQGPEFLTYFQNEAQLEKSRLLSDRFSAERPKGSFSTLEIQRTEQGDSAMYLCASSPLGGHYGYTFGSGTRLTVV.